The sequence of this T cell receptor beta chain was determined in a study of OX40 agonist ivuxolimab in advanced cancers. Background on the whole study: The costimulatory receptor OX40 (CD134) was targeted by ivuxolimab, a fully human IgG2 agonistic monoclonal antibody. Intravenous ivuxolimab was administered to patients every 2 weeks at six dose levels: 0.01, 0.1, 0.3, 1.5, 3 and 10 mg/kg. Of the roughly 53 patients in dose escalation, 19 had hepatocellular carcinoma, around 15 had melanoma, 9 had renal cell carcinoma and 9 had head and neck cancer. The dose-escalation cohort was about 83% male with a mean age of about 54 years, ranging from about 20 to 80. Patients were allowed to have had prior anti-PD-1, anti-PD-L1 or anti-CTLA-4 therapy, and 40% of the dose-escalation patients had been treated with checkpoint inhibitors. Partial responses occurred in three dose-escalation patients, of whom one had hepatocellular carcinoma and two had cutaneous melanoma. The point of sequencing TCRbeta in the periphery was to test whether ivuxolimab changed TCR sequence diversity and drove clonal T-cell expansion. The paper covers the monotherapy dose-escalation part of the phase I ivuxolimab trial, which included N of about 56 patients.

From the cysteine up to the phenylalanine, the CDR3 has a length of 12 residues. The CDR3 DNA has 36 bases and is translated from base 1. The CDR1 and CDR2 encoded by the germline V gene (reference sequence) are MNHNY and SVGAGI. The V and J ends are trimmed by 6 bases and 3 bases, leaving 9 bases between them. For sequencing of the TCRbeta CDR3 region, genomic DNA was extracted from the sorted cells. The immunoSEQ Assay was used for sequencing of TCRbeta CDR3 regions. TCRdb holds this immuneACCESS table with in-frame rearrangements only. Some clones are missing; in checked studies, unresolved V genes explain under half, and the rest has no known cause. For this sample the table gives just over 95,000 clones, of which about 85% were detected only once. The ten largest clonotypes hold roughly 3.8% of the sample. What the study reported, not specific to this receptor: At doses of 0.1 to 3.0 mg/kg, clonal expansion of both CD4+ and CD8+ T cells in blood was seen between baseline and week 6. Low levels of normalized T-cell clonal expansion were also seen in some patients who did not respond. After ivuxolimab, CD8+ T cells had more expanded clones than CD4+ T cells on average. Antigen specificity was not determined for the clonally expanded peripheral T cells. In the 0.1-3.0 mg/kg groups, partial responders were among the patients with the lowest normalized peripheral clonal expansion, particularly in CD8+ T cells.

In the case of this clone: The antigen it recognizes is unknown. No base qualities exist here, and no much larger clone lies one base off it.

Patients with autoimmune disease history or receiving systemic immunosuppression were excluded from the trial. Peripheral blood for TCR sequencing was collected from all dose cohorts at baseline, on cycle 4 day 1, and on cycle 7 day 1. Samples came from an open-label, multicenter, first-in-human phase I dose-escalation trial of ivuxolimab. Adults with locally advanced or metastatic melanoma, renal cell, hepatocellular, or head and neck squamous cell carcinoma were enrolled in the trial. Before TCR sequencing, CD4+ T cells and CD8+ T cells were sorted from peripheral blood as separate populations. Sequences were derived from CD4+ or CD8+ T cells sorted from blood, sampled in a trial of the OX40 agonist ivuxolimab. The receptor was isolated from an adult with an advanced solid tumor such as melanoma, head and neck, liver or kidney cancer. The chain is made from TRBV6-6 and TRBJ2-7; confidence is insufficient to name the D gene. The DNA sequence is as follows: TGTGCCAGCAGCCCCGTACTCTACGAGCAGTACTTC. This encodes CASSPVLYEQYF.